This T cell receptor (beta chain) was sequenced for a study of blood T cell repertoires in COVID-19. As for the study in general: The origin of the acute and convalescent COVID-19 samples was the United States, Italy and Spain.

Libraries were prepared by immunoSEQ multiplex PCR; TCRdb keeps only in-frame clonotypes and omits some of them. The sample holds about 140,000 clones, around 86% seen once. The CDR3 is 13 amino acids. With V trimmed by 9 bases and J by 0 bases, 2 bases remained unmatched. The TCR originated in a man aged 45 to 65 with active COVID-19. J is TRBJ2-3 and V is TRBV12-3 or TRBV12-4; 8 positions agree with TRBD1. The sample comprised peripheral blood. In nucleotides, the CDR3 is TGTGCCAGTGGACAGGGTAGCACAGATACGCAGTATTTT. Its protein product is CASGQGSTDTQYF.